Sequencing of this TCR beta chain was carried out in a study of beta chain features in type 1 diabetes. As for the study in general: Taken together, all samples contributed around 100 million examined sorted cells.

About this clone: As yet, its antigen is unknown.

What was sequenced were expressed TCRB transcripts, since all of the isolated RNA had been reverse transcribed. The repertoire was sequenced with immunoSEQ multiplex PCR; TCRdb's copy has only in-frame clones and lacks some. The sample has a few hundred thousand clones; 13% are singletons. General study points: Amplification by PCR could prefer shorter templates, with the same effect in patients and controls. Across all four CD4+ subsets, people with type 1 diabetes showed modestly shorter TCRB CDR3s. Within patients, naive, central memory and Treg TCRB repertoires seemed more similar than within healthy donors.

Germline V gene sequence: CDR1 MDHEN, CDR2 SYDVKM. This CDR3 is 15 amino acids long. V was clipped by 5 bases and J by 9 bases; unmatched bases: 13. Sequencing was performed on naive CD4+ T cells from blood. The genes are TRBV28 and TRBJ2-1; 7 nucleotides match TRBD2. The clonotype was recovered from a woman aged 18-30 years with type 1 diabetes. The CDR3 DNA reads TGTGCCAGCAGTGTTACTAGCGACCGAATGGGTGAGCAGTTCTTC. Translation: CASSVTSDRMGEQFF.